The text below deals with one T cell receptor (beta chain). Its antigen is undetermined. Germline assignment: CDR1 DFQATT and CDR2 SNEGSKA (reference sequence). Trimming took off 6 bases at V and 10 bases at J, with 15 bases between the two ends. The CDR3 length is 11 residues. The sample comes from a study of cytomegalovirus exposure and HLA in healthy donors. Study-wide results and limits: Follow-up analysis later connected one missense variant in DCLRE1C with trimming of TCR beta V- and J-genes. Reported findings show TCR beta sequences accurately forecast HLA-A and HLA-B alleles in most subjects. There were some public TCRs occurring in many donors, but most TCR sequences were rare.

Sampled while nominally healthy, donors likely had unrecorded immune exposures. In the PCR, 60 Vbeta and 13 Jbeta primers were used. Data came from immunoSEQ multiplex PCR; TCRdb stores just in-frame clones and leaves some out. The sample has about 170,000 clones, roughly 83% seen once. The chain recombines TRBV20-1 with TRBJ1-2; no firm D call. The receptor was isolated from a boy between 2 and 10 years old in good health and CMV-seronegative. The material sequenced was PBMCs. This CDR3 reads CSAGSRRDYTF. DNA of the CDR3: TGCAGTGCGGGCTCTAGGAGGGACTACACCTTC.